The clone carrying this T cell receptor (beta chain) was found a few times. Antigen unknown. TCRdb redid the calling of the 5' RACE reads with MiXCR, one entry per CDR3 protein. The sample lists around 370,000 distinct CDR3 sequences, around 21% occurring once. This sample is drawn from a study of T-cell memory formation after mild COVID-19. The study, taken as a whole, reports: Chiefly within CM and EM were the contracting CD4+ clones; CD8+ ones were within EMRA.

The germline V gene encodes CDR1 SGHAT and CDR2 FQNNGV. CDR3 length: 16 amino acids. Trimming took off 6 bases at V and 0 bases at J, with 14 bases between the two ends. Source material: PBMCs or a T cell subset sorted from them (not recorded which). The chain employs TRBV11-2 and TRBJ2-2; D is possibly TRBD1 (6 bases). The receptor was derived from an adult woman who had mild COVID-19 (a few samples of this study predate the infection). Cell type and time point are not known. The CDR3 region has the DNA TGTGCCAGCAGACACTTCGGACAGTCGAACACCGGGGAGCTGTTTTTT. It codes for CASRHFGQSNTGELFF.